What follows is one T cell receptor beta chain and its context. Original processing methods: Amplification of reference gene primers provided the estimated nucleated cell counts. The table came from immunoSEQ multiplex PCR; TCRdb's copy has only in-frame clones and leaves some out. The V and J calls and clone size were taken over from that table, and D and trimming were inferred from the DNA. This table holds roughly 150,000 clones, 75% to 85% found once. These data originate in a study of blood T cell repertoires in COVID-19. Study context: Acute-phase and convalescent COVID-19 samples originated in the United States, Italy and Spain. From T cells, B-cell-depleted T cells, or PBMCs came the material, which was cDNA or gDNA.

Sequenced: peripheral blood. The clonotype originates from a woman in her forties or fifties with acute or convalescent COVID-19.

The CDR3 sequence: CASSLGTVSYNSPLHF. The CDR3 DNA sequence: TGTGCCAGCAGCCTTGGGACAGTCTCCTATAATTCACCCCTCCACTTT. The J gene is TRBJ1-6, the V gene TRBV7-2, with TRBD1 matching 7 bases. Germline V gene data show CDR1 as SGHTA and CDR2 as FQGNSA. The CDR3 covers 16 residues. V lost 5 bases and J lost 0; bases outside the gene matches: 4. The full variable domain, in which reference TRBV7-2 and TRBJ1-6 provide the parts outside the CDR3, is GAGVSQSPSNKVTEKGKDVELRCDPISGHTALYWYRQSLGQGLEFLIYFQGNSAPDKSGLPSDRFSAERTGGSVSTLTIQRTQQEDSAVYLCASSLGTVSYNSPLHFGNGTRLTVT.